One sample yielded the 3 T cell receptor beta chains listed below, sequenced in a study of cytomegalovirus exposure and HLA in healthy donors. The PCR was carried out with 60 Vbeta primers and 13 Jbeta primers. Using immunoSEQ multiplex PCR, the repertoire was profiled, and TCRdb retains in-frame clones only, with some absent. The repertoire holds more than 150,000 clones, about 86% seen once, with 2.1% in the top ten. Specimen: PBMCs. These receptors all come from a woman younger than 35 in good health and CMV-seropositive.

Concerning this clone itself: Within the sample, other DNA sequences also encode this same CDR3. This chain connects TRBV5-4 to TRBJ2-1; D might be TRBD1 (5 bases). The V end lost 5 bases, the J end lost 0 bases, and 12 bases lay between the germline ends. CDR1 is SGHNT and CDR2 is YYREEE in the germline V gene (reference sequence). There are 15 residues in the CDR3. Written as DNA, the CDR3 is TGTGCCAGCAGTTCCCGACAGATCTCCTACAATGAGCAGTTCTTC. This translates into CASSSRQISYNEQFF.

The chain is built from TRBV2 and TRBJ1-3; D is possibly TRBD1 (5 bases). Germline CDR1 reads SNHLY; CDR2 reads FYNNEI. The germline V and J ends were trimmed by 3 bases and 0 bases, with 9 bases remaining between them. This CDR3 is 15 amino acids long. The CDR3 spells CASSDSTGSGNTIYF. CDR3 DNA sequence: TGTGCCAGCAGTGACTCAACAGGCTCTGGAAACACCATATATTTT.

The V gene is TRBV5-4, the J gene TRBJ2-7; TRBD2 agrees at 16 bases. With 4 bases clipped from V and 6 bases from J, the junction kept 10 bases outside the gene matches. This CDR3 contains 17 residues. Germline loops: CDR1 SGHNT, CDR2 YYREEE (reference sequence). This CDR3 is CASSAGTSGGAPGEQYV. As DNA, the CDR3 is TGTGCCAGCAGCGCCGGGACTAGCGGGGGGGCCCCTGGCGAGCAGTACGTC.